The sequence of this T cell receptor beta chain was determined in a study of CD8 T cells in Susac syndrome. Study-wide points: It was acknowledged in the study that its TCR sequencing and HLA analysis involved a relatively small number of individuals.

Random hexamers primed reverse transcription of 0.5 to 1 ug RNA. Each CDR3 protein gets one entry after TCRdb re-called the immunoSEQ multiplex PCR reads with MiXCR. The table includes over 80,000 distinct CDR3 sequences, 85% to 95% detected once. The CDR3 length is 14 residues. The V end lost 8 bases, the J end lost 2 bases, and 16 bases lay between the germline ends. CDR1 is SEHNR and CDR2 is FQNEAQ in the germline V gene (reference sequence). This clonotype has a single count. Antigen unknown. Specimen: CD8+ T cells from PBMCs. The V gene is TRBV7-9, the J gene TRBJ2-7; D remains unclear. This receptor was obtained from a human donor in good health. The CDR3 here is CASCYQELPYEQYF. The CDR3 DNA reads as TGTGCCAGCTGTTATCAGGAGCTCCCCTACGAGCAGTACTTC.